These 10 T cell receptor beta chains originate from one sample sequenced in a study of post-analysis software for immune sequencing data (dated by TCRdb to the mid-2010s). What the research found in general, with its limitations: Significantly higher frequencies in patients than in controls were found for five TRBV segments, including TRBV5-6, TRBV5-1 and TRBV20-1.

These receptors lack a known antigen. The method behind the library was PCR. Sequencing relied on an Illumina HiSeq 2500. To reduce PCR and sequencing biases, unique molecular identifiers were incorporated into the TCR beta cDNA libraries. TCRdb reprocessed the public reads (quality trimming at Q25 with fastp, clone calling with MiXCR) and kept in-frame beta chains. Every distinct CDR3 protein forms one entry, paired with its most common genes and DNA. In this sample the table shows hundreds of thousands of distinct CDR3 sequences, roughly 50% of which occur a single time. Over 4% of the sample is held by the ten biggest clonotypes. The specimen was blood. The receptors shown here come from a girl aged 10 to 17 with multiple sclerosis.

The rearrangement links TRBV2 to TRBJ2-3; D might be TRBD1 or TRBD2, each matching 7 bases. The CDR3 runs to 12 residues. Looked up from germline, CDR1 is SNHLY and CDR2 is FYNNEI. Trimming left V 5 bases short and J 8 bases short, with 11 bases between. The CDR3 DNA is TGTGCCAGCAGTACAGGGGAGGGTACGCAGTATTTT. Its translation is CASSTGEGTQYF.

This clonotype has only a few counts. The chain uses TRBV30 and TRBJ2-7; a weak D match, TRBD1 (6 bases). Looked up from germline, CDR1 is GTSNPN and CDR2 is SVGIG (reference sequence). The CDR3 is 12 amino acids. V was cut by 2 bases and J by 5 bases, with 10 bases left in between. The CDR3 bases are TGTGCCTGGAGTCTACAGGGTAACGAGCAGTACTTC. Its protein is CAWSLQGNEQYF.

V gene TRBV2 combines with J gene TRBJ2-3; 10 bases are a match to TRBD2. Germline-derived CDR1 and CDR2 are SNHLY and FYNNEI. The CDR3 covers 14 residues. The V and J ends lost 9 bases and 4 bases, in that order; junction bases with no gene match: 7. CDR3 in amino acids: CARRAGGPADTQYF. CDR3 in DNA: TGTGCCAGAAGAGCGGGAGGGCCGGCAGATACGCAGTATTTT.

CDR3 DNA sequence: TGCGCCAGCAGCTTGGCCGCCAGCACAGATACGCAGTATTTT. The encoded protein is CASSLAASTDTQYF. The V call is TRBV5-1, the J call TRBJ2-3; D gene uncertain. Germline V gives CDR1 SGHRS, CDR2 YFSETQ. The germline V and J ends were trimmed by 0 bases and 0 bases, with 5 bases remaining between them. The CDR3 has 14 residues.

The gene calls are TRBV2 and TRBJ2-6, with D uncertain. This CDR3 has 13 residues. V was clipped by 8 bases and J by 4 bases, with 9 bases between them. CDR1 and CDR2 (germline): SNHLY, FYNNEI. The CDR3 DNA is TGTGCCAGCCCAGGATCCGGGGCCAACGTCCTGACTTTC. Translating it yields CASPGSGANVLTF.

The DNA of the CDR3 is TGTGCCAGCACTCGCCAGGGGACAGGGAATTACGAGCAGTACTTC. Its protein is CASTRQGTGNYEQYF. This chain uses TRBV6-5 with TRBJ2-7; 9 bases agree with TRBD1. CDR3 length: 15 residues. Germline values: CDR1 MNHEY, CDR2 SVGAGI. V gave up 7 bases and J gave up 4 bases; unmatched junction bases: 11.

The V gene is TRBV5-1, the J gene TRBJ2-1; D unresolved. This CDR3 region has 14 residues. Trimming cost V 2 bases and J 6 bases, with 12 bases left between them. CDR1 is SGHRS, CDR2 YFSETQ, per germline. CDR3: CASSFQGPSNEQFF. CDR3 in DNA: TGCGCCAGCAGCTTCCAAGGGCCTAGCAATGAGCAGTTCTTC.

This clonotype has more than one count but fewer than ten. This chain uses TRBV2 with TRBJ2-5, with unresolved D. The CDR3 has 14 residues. Per the germline V gene, CDR1 is SNHLY and CDR2 is FYNNEI. Trimming removed 2 bases from V and 0 bases from J, with 7 bases in between. Here the CDR3 DNA reads TGTGCCAGCAGTGAAAGATCGTACCAAGAGACCCAGTACTTC. Translation: CASSERSYQETQYF.

This clonotype has only a few counts. The chain combines TRBV7-9 with TRBJ1-2, with 7 bases aligning to TRBD1. V lost 5 bases and J lost 0; bases outside the gene matches: 6. Germline V gene data show CDR1 as SEHNR and CDR2 as FQNEAQ (reference sequence). There are 15 residues in the CDR3. The DNA for the CDR3 is TGTGCCAGCAGCGGGGGGACAGCTCCTAACTATGGCTACACCTTC. It is translated as CASSGGTAPNYGYTF.

V gene TRBV29-1 combines with J gene TRBJ2-5, with D hard to call. Germline V gene data show CDR1 as SQVTM and CDR2 as ANQGSEA. This CDR3 has 14 amino acids. V lost 6 bases and J lost 5, with 19 bases in between. The CDR3 loop is CSVAGRQKWETQYF. CDR3 nucleotides: TGCAGCGTAGCTGGACGGCAAAAGTGGGAGACCCAGTACTTC.